Presented here are 23 T cell receptor beta chains from one specimen sequenced in a study of blood T cells in healthy people across ages. Combining a sample-barcoded 5' primer with a J-beta primer mix, a second PCR ran for about 7 to 12 cycles. MiXCR, applied by TCRdb to the 5' RACE reads, yields one record per CDR3 protein. The sample consists of nearly 1 million distinct CDR3 sequences, 45% to 60% of them appearing once. The sequencing sample was made of blood. Source of these receptors: a woman between 55 and 75 years old in good health.

J is TRBJ2-1 and V is TRBV7-2, with D tentatively TRBD2 (6 bases). The V end was cut by 1 base, the J end by 8 bases, with 12 bases between. This CDR3 spans 14 amino acids. Per the germline V gene, CDR1 is SGHTA and CDR2 is FQGNSA. The CDR3 protein is CASSLGLVTDEQFF. Here the CDR3 DNA reads TGTGCCAGCAGCTTAGGACTAGTCACAGATGAGCAGTTCTTC. The variable domain in full, with the rest retrieved from reference TRBV7-2 and TRBJ2-1, is GAGVSQSPSNKVTEKGKDVELRCDPISGHTALYWYRQSLGQGLEFLIYFQGNSAPDKSGLPSDRFSAERTGGSVSTLTIQRTQQEDSAVYLCASSLGLVTDEQFFGPGTRLTVL.

V usage is TRBV3-1 and J usage is TRBJ2-3; D is possibly TRBD1 (6 bases). V shed 3 bases and J shed 10 bases, with 14 bases lying between them. The germline CDR1 and CDR2 sequences are LGHDT and YNNKEL (reference sequence). The CDR3 has 13 residues. Here the CDR3 DNA reads TGTGCCAGCAGCCATCAGGGGATATACGCGCAGTATTTT. This encodes CASSHQGIYAQYF.

J is TRBJ2-7 and V is TRBV28, with D perhaps matching TRBD2 (7 bases). V was shortened by 8 bases and J by 8 bases, with 22 bases between the two germline ends. The germline V gene encodes CDR1 MDHEN and CDR2 SYDVKM. This CDR3 has 14 residues. The CDR3 region has the DNA TGTGCCAGCTCCTGGGGGGGGCAGGGTAACAAGCAGTACTTC. This translates into CASSWGGQGNKQYF.

The chain joins TRBV5-1 to TRBJ2-7, with TRBD1 as a possible D gene (5 bases). Germline loops: CDR1 SGHRS, CDR2 YFSETQ. V lost 2 bases and J 0 bases, leaving 12 bases between the germline ends. This CDR3 has 15 amino acids. The CDR3 coding sequence is TGCGCCAGCAGCTTCGGACAAGCACGCTCCTACGAGCAGTACTTC. It encodes CASSFGQARSYEQYF.

The chain combines TRBV7-3 with TRBJ2-7; D is uncertain. There are 13 residues in the CDR3. V was clipped by 4 bases and J by 9 bases, with 16 bases between them. CDR1 and CDR2 from the germline V gene are SGHTA and FQGTGA. The CDR3 reads CASSSSGDALQYF. The CDR3, as DNA: TGTGCCAGCAGCTCCTCAGGAGATGCTTTGCAGTACTTC.

This clonotype was counted at least ten times. V usage is TRBV28 and J usage is TRBJ1-5; D call uncertain. Germline CDR1 and CDR2: MDHEN and SYDVKM. Between the trimmed V and J ends, which lost 1 base and 7 bases, there was a span of 14 bases. The CDR3 is made up of 15 amino acids. CDR3 sequence reads: CASSLSLALGQPQHF. CDR3 in DNA: TGTGCCAGCAGTTTATCTTTGGCGTTAGGACAGCCCCAGCATTTT.

The rearrangement uses TRBV2 and TRBJ2-5, with 14 bases that match TRBD2. V was pared by 3 bases and J by 4 bases, with 7 bases of the junction left unmatched. Germline CDR1 is SNHLY and CDR2 is FYNNEI. CDR3 length: 17 amino acids. CDR3 residues: CASSELTSGRAGETQYF. The CDR3 coding sequence is TGTGCCAGCAGTGAGTTGACTAGCGGGAGGGCCGGAGAGACCCAGTACTTC.

As concerns this clonotype: At one end the junction does not follow the germline gene, possibly because of a read error. The V gene is TRBV28, the J gene TRBJ2-7; TRBD1 matches at 7 bases. The CDR3 sequence is 14 residues long. Germline V gives CDR1 MDHEN, CDR2 SYDVKM. The CDR3 region has the DNA TGTGCCACCAAAATGGACAGGACTTCTTACGGGCAGTACTTC. Amino acids: CATKMDRTSYGQYF.

This chain joins TRBV18 and TRBJ2-5, with TRBD2 identical over 9 bases. The CDR3 totals 14 residues. J lost 5 bases, V lost 3 bases, and 4 bases had no gene match. Germline V gene data show CDR1 as KGHSH and CDR2 as LQKENI. This CDR3 is CASSPRTSVETQYF. CDR3 in DNA: TGTGCCAGCTCACCCAGGACTAGCGTGGAGACCCAGTACTTC.

The CDR3, as DNA: TGCAGTGCTCCGGCGGGGGCGGACATTCAGTACTTC. It translates to CSAPAGADIQYF. The chain joins TRBV20-1 to TRBJ2-4, with D maybe TRBD2 (7 bases). Germline V gene lookup returns CDR1 DFQATT and CDR2 SNEGSKA (reference sequence). The germline V and J ends were trimmed by 5 bases and 8 bases, with 13 bases remaining between them. CDR3 length: 12 residues.

V gene TRBV20-1 combines with J gene TRBJ2-1; D unclear. Germline V CDR1 and CDR2: DFQATT, SNEGSKA (reference sequence). V was shortened by 6 bases and J by 5 bases, with 17 bases between the two germline ends. CDR3 length: 14 amino acids. CDR3 DNA: TGCAGTGCACGGACGGATTCTCGGGACAATGAGCAGTTCTTC. Amino acid sequence: CSARTDSRDNEQFF.

This chain joins TRBV10-3 and TRBJ2-7, with D perhaps given as TRBD1 or TRBD2 (5 bases each). Trimming removed 10 bases from V and 2 bases from J, with 12 bases in between. The length of the CDR3 is 12 residues. From germline, CDR1 is ENHRY and CDR2 SYGVKD. For the CDR3, the DNA is TGTGCCACCTGGGACGGAGCCTACGAGCAGTACTTC. It yields the protein CATWDGAYEQYF.

This clonotype was seen repeatedly, ten times or more. The chain joins TRBV7-2 to TRBJ2-5, with TRBD2 matching over 10 bases. The CDR3 consists of 17 residues. Germline V gene sequence: CDR1 SGHTA, CDR2 FQGNSA. Trimming removed 3 bases from V and 4 bases from J; junction bases left unmatched: 11. The CDR3 nucleotides read TGTGCCAGCAGCTTGGGGGCTAGCGGGAGATCCCGAGAGACCCAGTACTTC. This translates into CASSLGASGRSRETQYF.

This clonotype occurred a few times. J is TRBJ2-5 and V is TRBV7-2; D might be TRBD1 (5 bases). The CDR3 consists of 16 residues. The V end lost 3 bases, the J end lost 0 bases, and 14 bases lay between the germline ends. Germline V CDR1 and CDR2: SGHTA, FQGNSA. The CDR3 reads CASSFPGRRHQETQYF. Written as DNA, the CDR3 is TGTGCCAGCAGCTTCCCAGGGCGGAGACACCAAGAGACCCAGTACTTC.

This chain links TRBV20-1 with TRBJ1-2, with D perhaps TRBD1 (6 bases). The germline V gene encodes CDR1 DFQATT and CDR2 SNEGSKA (reference sequence). This CDR3 comprises 15 residues. Trimming took off 1 base at V and 4 bases at J, with 16 bases between the two ends. CDR3 residues: CSARGSDSPPYGYTF. CDR3 nucleotides: TGCAGTGCTAGAGGCTCGGACAGTCCACCCTATGGCTACACCTTC.

V usage is TRBV7-9 and J usage is TRBJ2-6, with D unclear. Germline lookup yields CDR1 SEHNR and CDR2 FQNEAQ (reference sequence). This CDR3 has 15 residues. Trimming cost V 3 bases and J 4 bases, with 10 bases left between them. DNA for the CDR3: TGTGCCAGCAGCTTGAGGCATTTCGGGGCCAACGTCCTGACTTTC. Protein product: CASSLRHFGANVLTF.

This clonotype was detected ten times or more. The chain is built from TRBV10-3 and TRBJ2-1; 14 nucleotides line up with TRBD2. The ends lost 2 bases at V and 7 bases at J; junction bases unmatched: 4. Germline V gives CDR1 ENHRY, CDR2 SYGVKD. There are 16 residues in the CDR3. The DNA for the CDR3 is TGTGCCATCAGTGAGGGGACTAGCGGGAGCGGGAATGAGCAGTTCTTC. Residues: CAISEGTSGSGNEQFF.

This clonotype showed up just a few times. The J gene is TRBJ2-1, the V gene TRBV4-2; no firm D call. CDR3 size: 17 residues. Trimming took off 1 base at V and 3 bases at J, with 16 bases between the two ends. Germline V gene sequence: CDR1 LGHNA, CDR2 YNFKEQ. CDR3 amino acids: CASSQAPLGADYNEQFF. The CDR3 DNA reads as TGTGCCAGCAGCCAAGCGCCCCTTGGCGCAGACTACAATGAGCAGTTCTTC.

This chain joins TRBV20-1 and TRBJ1-6; TRBD1 is a possible D gene (5 bases). The V gene lost 4 bases and the J gene lost 5 bases, with 18 bases spanning the gap. Germline loops: CDR1 DFQATT, CDR2 SNEGSKA (reference sequence). The CDR3 has 16 amino acids. For the CDR3, the DNA is TGCAGTGCTACTCGACCTGCAGGGCAGAATAATTCACCCCTCCACTTT. As protein: CSATRPAGQNNSPLHF.

The chain is built from TRBV4-1 and TRBJ2-7; the match to TRBD1 covers 7 bases. This CDR3 is 14 amino acids long. CDR1 is MGHRA and CDR2 is YSYEKL in the germline V gene. The V segment lost 4 bases and the J segment 2 bases; nucleotides outside the gene matches: 5. The DNA for the CDR3 is TGCGCCAGCAGCCCGGACAGGAGGACCTACGAGCAGTACTTC. Translation: CASSPDRRTYEQYF.

As DNA, the CDR3 is TGTGCCAGCAGCGCCCGGGTGGGGGGCCGTAATTCACCCCTCCACTTT. Its translation is CASSARVGGRNSPLHF. The chain carries TRBV5-4 and TRBJ1-6, with D perhaps matching TRBD1 (6 bases). Germline CDR1 reads SGHNT; CDR2 reads YYREEE (reference sequence). The CDR3 covers 16 residues. The ends were cut back, 4 bases at V and 6 bases at J, with 17 bases in the middle.

This clonotype was seen a single time. The gene calls are TRBV12-3 or TRBV12-4 and TRBJ1-2; no reliable D call. The CDR3 is 16 amino acids. Trimming removed 6 bases at V and 8 bases at J, with 25 bases between. CDR3 sequence reads: CASSRMAGPTAVGYTF. CDR3 in DNA: TGTGCCAGCAGCCGTATGGCAGGCCCTACTGCGGTAGGCTACACCTTC.

This clonotype appeared once. V gene TRBV20-1 combines with J gene TRBJ2-1, with 11 bases identical to TRBD2. The CDR3 is 15 residues long. Losses at the gene ends were 3 bases for V and 5 bases for J; bases not matched to a gene: 6. The germline V gene encodes CDR1 DFQATT and CDR2 SNEGSKA (reference sequence). CDR3 in DNA: TGCAGTGCTAGTGGGACTAGCGGTACCCACAATGAGCAGTTCTTC. Its protein product is CSASGTSGTHNEQFF.